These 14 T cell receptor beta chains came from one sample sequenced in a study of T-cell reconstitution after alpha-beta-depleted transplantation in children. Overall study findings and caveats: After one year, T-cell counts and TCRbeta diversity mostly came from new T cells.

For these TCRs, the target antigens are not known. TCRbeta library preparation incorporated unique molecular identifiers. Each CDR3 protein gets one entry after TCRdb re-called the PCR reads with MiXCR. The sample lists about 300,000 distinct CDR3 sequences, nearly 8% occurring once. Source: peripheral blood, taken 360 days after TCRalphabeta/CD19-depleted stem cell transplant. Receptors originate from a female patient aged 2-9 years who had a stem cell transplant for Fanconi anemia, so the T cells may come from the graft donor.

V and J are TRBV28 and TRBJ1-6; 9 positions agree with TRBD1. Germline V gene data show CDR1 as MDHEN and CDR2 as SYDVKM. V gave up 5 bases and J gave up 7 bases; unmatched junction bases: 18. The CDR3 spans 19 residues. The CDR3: CASSLTGTGFIGGNSPLHF. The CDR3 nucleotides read TGTGCCAGCAGTCTCACCGGGACAGGGTTTATAGGAGGAAATTCACCCCTCCACTTT.

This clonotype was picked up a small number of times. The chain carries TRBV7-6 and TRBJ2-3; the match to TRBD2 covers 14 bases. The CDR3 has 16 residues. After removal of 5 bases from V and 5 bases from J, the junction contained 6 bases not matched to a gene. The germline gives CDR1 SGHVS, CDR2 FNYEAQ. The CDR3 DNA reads TGTGCCAGCAGCCTATCGACTAGCGGGGGGGGAGATACGCAGTATTTT. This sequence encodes CASSLSTSGGGDTQYF.

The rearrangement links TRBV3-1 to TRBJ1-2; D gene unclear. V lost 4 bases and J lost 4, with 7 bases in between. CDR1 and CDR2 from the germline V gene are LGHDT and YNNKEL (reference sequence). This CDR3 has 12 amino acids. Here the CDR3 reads CASSLDLYGYTF. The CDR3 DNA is TGTGCCAGCAGCCTCGACCTCTATGGCTACACCTTC.

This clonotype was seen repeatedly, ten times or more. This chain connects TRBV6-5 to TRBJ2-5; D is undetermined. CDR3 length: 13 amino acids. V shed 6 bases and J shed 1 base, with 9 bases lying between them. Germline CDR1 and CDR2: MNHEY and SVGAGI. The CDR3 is CASSRSSQETQYF. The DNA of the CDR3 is TGTGCCAGCAGCCGCAGCAGCCAAGAGACCCAGTACTTC.

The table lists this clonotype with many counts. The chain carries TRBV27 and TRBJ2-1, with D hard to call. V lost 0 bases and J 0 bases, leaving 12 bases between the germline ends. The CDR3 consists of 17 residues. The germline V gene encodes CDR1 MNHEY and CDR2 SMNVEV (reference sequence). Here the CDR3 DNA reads TGTGCCAGCAGTTTATCGCCGAAAATTAGCTCCTACAATGAGCAGTTCTTC. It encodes CASSLSPKISSYNEQFF.

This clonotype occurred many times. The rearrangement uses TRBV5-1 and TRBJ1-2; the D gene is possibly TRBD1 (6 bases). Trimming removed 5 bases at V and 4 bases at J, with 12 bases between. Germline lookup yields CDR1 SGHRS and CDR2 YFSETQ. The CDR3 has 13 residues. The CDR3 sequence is CASRLGQSYGYTF. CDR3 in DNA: TGCGCCAGCAGGTTAGGACAGTCCTATGGCTACACCTTC.

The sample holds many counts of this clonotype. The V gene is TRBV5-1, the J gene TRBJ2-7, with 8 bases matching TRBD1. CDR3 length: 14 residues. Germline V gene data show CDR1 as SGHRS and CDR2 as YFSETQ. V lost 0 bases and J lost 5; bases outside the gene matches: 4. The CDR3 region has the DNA TGCGCCAGCAGCTTGGCACAGGGGGTAGACGAGCAGTACTTC. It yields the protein CASSLAQGVDEQYF. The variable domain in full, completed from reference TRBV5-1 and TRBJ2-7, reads KAGVTQTPRYLIKTRGQQVTLSCSPISGHRSVSWYQQTPGQGLQFLFEYFSETQRNKGNFPGRFSGRQFSNSRSEMNVSTLELGDSALYLCASSLAQGVDEQYFGPGTRLTVT.

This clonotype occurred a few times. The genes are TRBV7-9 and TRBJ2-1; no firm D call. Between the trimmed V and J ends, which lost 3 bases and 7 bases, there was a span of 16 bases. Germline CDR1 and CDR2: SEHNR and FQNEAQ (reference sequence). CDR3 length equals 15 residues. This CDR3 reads CASSFSGVLLNEQFF. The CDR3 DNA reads TGTGCCAGCAGCTTCTCAGGAGTCCTCTTGAATGAGCAGTTCTTC.

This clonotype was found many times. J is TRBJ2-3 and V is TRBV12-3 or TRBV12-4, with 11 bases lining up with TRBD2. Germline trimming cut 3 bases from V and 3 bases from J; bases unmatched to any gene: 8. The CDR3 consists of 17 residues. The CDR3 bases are TGTGCCAGCAGTTTGTATAGCGGGGGGGCCTCGACAGATACGCAGTATTTT. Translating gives CASSLYSGGASTDTQYF.

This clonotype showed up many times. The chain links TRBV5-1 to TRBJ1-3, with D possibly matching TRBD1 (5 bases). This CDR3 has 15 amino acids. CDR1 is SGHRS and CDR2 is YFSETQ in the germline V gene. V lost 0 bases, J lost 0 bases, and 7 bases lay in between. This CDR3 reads CASSLADSSGNTIYF. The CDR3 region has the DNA TGCGCCAGCAGCTTGGCCGACAGCTCTGGAAACACCATATATTTT.

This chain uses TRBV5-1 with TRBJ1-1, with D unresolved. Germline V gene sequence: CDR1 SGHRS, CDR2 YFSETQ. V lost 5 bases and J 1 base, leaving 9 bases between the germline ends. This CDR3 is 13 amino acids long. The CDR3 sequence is CASRGTRNTEAFF. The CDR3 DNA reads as TGCGCCAGCAGGGGTACGAGGAACACTGAAGCTTTCTTT.

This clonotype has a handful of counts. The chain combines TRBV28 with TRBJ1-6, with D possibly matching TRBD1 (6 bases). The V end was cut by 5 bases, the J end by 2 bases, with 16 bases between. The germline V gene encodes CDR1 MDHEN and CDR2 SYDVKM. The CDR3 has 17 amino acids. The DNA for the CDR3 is TGTGCCAGCAGTGGGGGGGCAGGGCAGACCTATAATTCACCCCTCCACTTT. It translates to CASSGGAGQTYNSPLHF.

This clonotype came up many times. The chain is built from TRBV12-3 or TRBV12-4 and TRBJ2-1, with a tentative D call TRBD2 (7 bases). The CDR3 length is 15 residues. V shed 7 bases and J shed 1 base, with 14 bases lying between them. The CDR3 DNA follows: TGTGCCAGCATTGGAGAGGGGGGGTCCTACAATGAGCAGTTCTTC. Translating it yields CASIGEGGSYNEQFF.

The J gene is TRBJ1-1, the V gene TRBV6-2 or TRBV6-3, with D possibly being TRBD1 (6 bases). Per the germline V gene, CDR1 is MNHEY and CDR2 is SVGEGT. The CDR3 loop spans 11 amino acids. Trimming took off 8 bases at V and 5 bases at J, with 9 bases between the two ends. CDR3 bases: TGTGCCAGCCTTAGGGGGACTGAAGCTTTCTTT. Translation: CASLRGTEAFF.